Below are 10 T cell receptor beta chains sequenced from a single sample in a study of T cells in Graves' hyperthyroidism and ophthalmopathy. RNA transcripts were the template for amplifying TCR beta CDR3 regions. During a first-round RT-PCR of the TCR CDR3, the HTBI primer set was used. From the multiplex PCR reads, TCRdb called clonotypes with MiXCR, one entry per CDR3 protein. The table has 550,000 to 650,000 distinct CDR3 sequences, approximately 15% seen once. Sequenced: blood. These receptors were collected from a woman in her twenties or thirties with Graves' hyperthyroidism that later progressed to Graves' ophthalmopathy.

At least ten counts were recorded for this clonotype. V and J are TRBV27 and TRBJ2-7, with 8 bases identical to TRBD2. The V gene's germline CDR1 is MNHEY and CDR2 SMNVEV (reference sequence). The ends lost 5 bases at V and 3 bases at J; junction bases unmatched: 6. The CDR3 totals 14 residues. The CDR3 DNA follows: TGTGCCAGCAGTACAATAAGCGGGAGCTACGAGCAGTACTTC. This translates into CASSTISGSYEQYF.

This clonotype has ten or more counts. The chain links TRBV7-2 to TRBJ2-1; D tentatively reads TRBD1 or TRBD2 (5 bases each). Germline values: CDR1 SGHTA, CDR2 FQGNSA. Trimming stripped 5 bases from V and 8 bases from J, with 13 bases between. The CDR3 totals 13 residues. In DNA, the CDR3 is TGTGCCAGCAGCAGAAGGGACGGGGATGAGCAGTTCTTC. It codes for CASSRRDGDEQFF.

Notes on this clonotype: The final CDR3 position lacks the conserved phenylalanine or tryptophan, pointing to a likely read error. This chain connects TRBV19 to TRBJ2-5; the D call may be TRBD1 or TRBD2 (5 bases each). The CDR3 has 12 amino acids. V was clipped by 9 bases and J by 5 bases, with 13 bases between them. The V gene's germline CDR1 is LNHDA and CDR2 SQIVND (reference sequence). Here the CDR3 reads CARGPWGETQYI. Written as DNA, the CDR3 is TGTGCCAGAGGCCCGTGGGGGGAGACCCAGTACATC.

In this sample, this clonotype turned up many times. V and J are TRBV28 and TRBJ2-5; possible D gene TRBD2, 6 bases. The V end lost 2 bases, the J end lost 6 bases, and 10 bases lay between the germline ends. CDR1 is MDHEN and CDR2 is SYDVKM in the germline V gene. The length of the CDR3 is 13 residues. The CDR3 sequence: CASSLGGAKTQYF. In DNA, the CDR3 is TGTGCCAGCAGTTTAGGAGGGGCTAAGACCCAGTACTTC. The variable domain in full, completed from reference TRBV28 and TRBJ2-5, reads DVKVTQSSRYLVKRTGEKVFLECVQDMDHENMFWYRQDPGLGLRLIYFSYDVKMKEKGDIPEGYSVSREKKERFSLILESASTNQTSMYLCASSLGGAKTQYFGPGTRLLVL.

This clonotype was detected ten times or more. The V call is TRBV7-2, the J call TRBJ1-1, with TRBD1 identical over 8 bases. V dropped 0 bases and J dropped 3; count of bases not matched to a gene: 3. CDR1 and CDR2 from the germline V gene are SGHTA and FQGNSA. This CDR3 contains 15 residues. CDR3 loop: CASSLAPRGHTEAFF. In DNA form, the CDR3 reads TGTGCCAGCAGCTTAGCGCCCAGGGGGCACACTGAAGCTTTCTTT.

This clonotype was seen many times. The CDR3 nucleotides are TGTGCCAGCAGCTCCGTTTCGGGGGTCCCCTACGAGCAGTACTTC. Its translation is CASSSVSGVPYEQYF. This chain joins TRBV12-3 or TRBV12-4 and TRBJ2-7; a possible D gene is TRBD2 (6 bases). The CDR3 has 15 amino acids. The V end lost 6 bases, the J end lost 2 bases, and 17 bases lay between the germline ends.

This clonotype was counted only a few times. CDR3 sequence reads: CASTGLAGENSYEQYF. The CDR3 nucleotides read TGCGCCAGCACCGGACTAGCGGGAGAAAACTCCTACGAGCAGTACTTC. V and J are TRBV5-1 and TRBJ2-7; 13 positions agree with TRBD2. The CDR3 consists of 16 residues. With 6 bases clipped from V and 0 bases from J, the junction kept 6 bases outside the gene matches. In germline, CDR1 is SGHRS, CDR2 YFSETQ.

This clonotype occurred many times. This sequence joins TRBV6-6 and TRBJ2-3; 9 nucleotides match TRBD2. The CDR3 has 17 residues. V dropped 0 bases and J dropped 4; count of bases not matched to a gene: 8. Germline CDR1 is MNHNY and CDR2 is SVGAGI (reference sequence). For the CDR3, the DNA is TGTGCCAGCAGTTACTCGATGGTTGCGGGGGGGGCAGATACGCAGTATTTT. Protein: CASSYSMVAGGADTQYF.

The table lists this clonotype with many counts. The CDR3 DNA reads TGTGCCAGCAGCCAGGACGCTAGCGGGAGCGGCGAGCAGTACTTC. The encoded protein is CASSQDASGSGEQYF. This chain joins TRBV3-1 and TRBJ2-7; 10 positions agree with TRBD2. Germline V gene lookup returns CDR1 LGHDT and CDR2 YNNKEL (reference sequence). J lost 6 bases, V lost 3 bases, and 8 bases had no gene match. The CDR3 is 15 amino acids.

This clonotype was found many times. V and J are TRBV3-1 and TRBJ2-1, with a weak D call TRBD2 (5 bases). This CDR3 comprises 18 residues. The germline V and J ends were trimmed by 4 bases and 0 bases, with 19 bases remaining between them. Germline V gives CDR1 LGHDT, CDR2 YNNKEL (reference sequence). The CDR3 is CASSPRSGLSSSYNEQFF. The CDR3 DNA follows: TGTGCCAGCAGCCCTCGGAGCGGACTCAGCAGCTCCTACAATGAGCAGTTCTTC.